Sequencing of this TCR beta chain was carried out in a study of T cell repertoires in cytomegalovirus infection. This clonotype was seen only a few times. Its specificity is unknown. TCRdb fed the reads into MiXCR, producing one record per CDR3 protein. The sample gives about 450,000 distinct CDR3 sequences, around 32% of which show up once; roughly 15% is in the top ten. Findings and limits, study-wide: Dominant in the ex vivo response were TCR beta clonotypes restricted by HLA-C and specific for CMV.

The germline CDR1 and CDR2 sequences are LGHNA and YSLEER. This CDR3 spans 14 amino acids. V gave up 4 bases and J gave up 6 bases, with 12 bases separating them. The chain links TRBV4-3 to TRBJ2-2; tentatively, D is TRBD1 (5 bases). The TCR sequence derives from a human donor in good health (CMV status not recorded). Some clones in this sample may be carry-over from other donors' samples. The sample consisted of PBMCs. The CDR3 sequence: CASSPRTRPGELFF. The CDR3 bases are TGCGCCAGCAGCCCACGGACAAGACCCGGGGAGCTGTTTTTT.